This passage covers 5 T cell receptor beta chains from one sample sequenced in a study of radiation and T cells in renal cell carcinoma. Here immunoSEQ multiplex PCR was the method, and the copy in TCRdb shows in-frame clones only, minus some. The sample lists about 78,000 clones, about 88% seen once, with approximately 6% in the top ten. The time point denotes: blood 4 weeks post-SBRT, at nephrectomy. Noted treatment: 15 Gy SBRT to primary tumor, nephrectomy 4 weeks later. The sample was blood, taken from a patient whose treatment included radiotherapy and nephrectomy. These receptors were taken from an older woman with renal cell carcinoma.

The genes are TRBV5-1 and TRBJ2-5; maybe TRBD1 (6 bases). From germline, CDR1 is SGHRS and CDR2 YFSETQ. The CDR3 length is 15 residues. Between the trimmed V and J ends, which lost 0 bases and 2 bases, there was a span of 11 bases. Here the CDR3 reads CASSLGNRVQETQYF. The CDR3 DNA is TGCGCCAGCAGCTTGGGTAACAGGGTTCAAGAGACCCAGTACTTC.

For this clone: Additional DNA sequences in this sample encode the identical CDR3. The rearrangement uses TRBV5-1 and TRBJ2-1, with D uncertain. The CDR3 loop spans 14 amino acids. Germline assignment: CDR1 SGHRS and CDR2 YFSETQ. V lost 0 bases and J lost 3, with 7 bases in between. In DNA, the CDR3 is TGCGCCAGCAGCTTGGCCGGGTTCTACAATGAGCAGTTCTTC. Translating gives CASSLAGFYNEQFF.

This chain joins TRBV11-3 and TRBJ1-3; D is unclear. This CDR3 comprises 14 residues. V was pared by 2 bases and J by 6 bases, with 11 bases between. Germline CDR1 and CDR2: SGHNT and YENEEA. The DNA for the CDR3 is TGTGCCAGCAGCTTAATCGGGGTTGCAAACACCATATATTTT. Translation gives CASSLIGVANTIYF.

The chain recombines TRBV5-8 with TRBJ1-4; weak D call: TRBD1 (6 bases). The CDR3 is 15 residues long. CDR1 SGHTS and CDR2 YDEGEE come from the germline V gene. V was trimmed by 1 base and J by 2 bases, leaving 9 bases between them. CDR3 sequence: CASSLKGVTNEKLFF. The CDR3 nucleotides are TGTGCCAGCAGCTTGAAGGGGGTTACTAATGAAAAACTGTTTTTT.

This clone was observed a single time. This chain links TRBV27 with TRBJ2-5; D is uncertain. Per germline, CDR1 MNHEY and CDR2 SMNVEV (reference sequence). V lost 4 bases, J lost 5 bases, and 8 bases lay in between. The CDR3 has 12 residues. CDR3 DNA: TGTGCCAGCAGTTCGAGGCTGGAGACCCAGTACTTC. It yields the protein CASSSRLETQYF.